This T cell receptor beta chain was captured by sequencing in a study of naive and memory T cell subsets. General study findings and limits: Diversity fell and Gini index rose from naive through CM, EM, EMRA. Especially in CD8 cells, naive repertoires contained a few larger clonotypes, possibly CD45RA-re-expressing memory cells.

CMV status came from CD4+ T cell IFNgamma after overnight CMV lysate stimulation of fresh PBMCs. Four subsets defined by CD45RA and CD27 were sorted after CD3, CD4, CD8 and live/dead staining. Details on this clonotype: Its antigen is not identified.

Two oligonucleotides, mixed equimolar, formed the beta constant-region primer covering TRBC1 and TRBC2. Ligated cDNA was amplified by four rounds of PCR with nested alpha and beta constant-region primers and SP2. The cDNA 3' end received a ligated single-stranded oligonucleotide carrying the SP2 primer and a 12-nucleotide UMI. MiXCR, applied by TCRdb to the UMI-ligation and nested PCR reads, yields one record per CDR3 protein. The data hold 140,000 to 150,000 distinct CDR3 sequences, with under 25% observed a single time. This TCR came from a human donor in good health. Sequencing used naive CD4+ T cells from blood.

The CDR3 region has the DNA TGTGCCAGCAGCCCGGGGGGGGGAGAACAAGAGACCCAGTACTTC. It translates to CASSPGGGEQETQYF. This chain links TRBV5-4 with TRBJ2-5; the match to TRBD2 covers 8 bases. J was trimmed by 2 bases and V by 4 bases; bases with no gene match: 7. Germline V gene sequence: CDR1 SGHNT, CDR2 YYREEE (reference sequence). The CDR3 contains 15 residues.